Shown below are 10 T cell receptor beta chains from a single sample sequenced in a study of siplizumab effects on memory and regulatory T cells. TCRdb keeps only in-frame clones here, not all; method: immunoSEQ multiplex PCR. The sample includes about 94,000 clones, about 94% seen only once; the top ten take roughly 0.3%. Sequencing was done on a sample of non-Treg CD4+ T cells sorted from blood. The source of these receptors is a human donor in good health.

CDR3 protein: CASSSPERGYTF. The CDR3 nucleotides are TGTGCCAGCAGCTCACCCGAGCGTGGCTACACCTTC. This chain connects TRBV7-2 to TRBJ1-2, with D unresolved. In germline, CDR1 is SGHTA, CDR2 FQGNSA. Trimming cost V 4 bases and J 7 bases, with 10 bases left between them. The CDR3 runs 12 residues.

This clone occurred once. The rearrangement joins TRBV5-4 to TRBJ2-1; 8 bases align to TRBD2. Germline V lookup: CDR1 SGHNT, CDR2 YYREEE (reference sequence). This CDR3 has 14 amino acids. After removal of 2 bases from V and 5 bases from J, the junction contained 3 bases not matched to a gene. The CDR3: CASSFQRENNEQFF. The CDR3 nucleotides are TGTGCCAGCAGCTTCCAGCGGGAGAACAATGAGCAGTTCTTC. Based on the CDR3 plus reference TRBV5-4 and TRBJ2-1, the full variable domain is ETGVTQSPTHLIKTRGQQVTLRCSSQSGHNTVSWYQQALGQGPQFIFQYYREEENGRGNFPPRFSGLQFPNYSSELNVNALELDDSALYLCASSFQRENNEQFFGPGTRLTVL.

This chain links TRBV29-1 with TRBJ2-3, with 12 bases fitting TRBD2. Germline V CDR1 and CDR2: SQVTM, ANQGSEA. The V and J ends lost 6 bases and 4 bases, in that order; junction bases with no gene match: 11. CDR3 length equals 16 residues. DNA for the CDR3: TGCAGCGTCGCCTACCCCCTAGCGGGAGGGTCAGATACGCAGTATTTT. Its protein product is CSVAYPLAGGSDTQYF.

This chain joins TRBV10-3 and TRBJ1-6; perhaps TRBD1 as D (5 bases). This CDR3 has 14 amino acids. Germline values: CDR1 ENHRY, CDR2 SYGVKD. With 5 bases removed from V and 7 bases from J, the gap between germline ends came to 12 bases. CDR3: CAISRGAGNSPLHF. DNA of the CDR3: TGTGCCATCAGTCGAGGGGCCGGCAATTCACCCCTCCACTTT.

This chain connects TRBV20-1 to TRBJ1-1, with D unresolved. CDR1 and CDR2 (germline): DFQATT, SNEGSKA (reference sequence). The V end was cut by 8 bases, the J end by 1 base, with 8 bases between. The CDR3 sequence is 11 residues long. This CDR3 reads CSLTGNTEAFF. CDR3 DNA: TGCAGTCTGACGGGGAACACTGAAGCTTTCTTT.

V usage is TRBV5-4 and J usage is TRBJ2-7, with 12 bases aligning to TRBD2. Trimming took 4 bases from V and 4 from J; bases not matched to a gene: 3. The CDR3 spans 14 residues. Germline lookup yields CDR1 SGHNT and CDR2 YYREEE (reference sequence). Here the CDR3 reads CASSPSGGAYEQYF. In DNA, the CDR3 is TGTGCCAGCAGCCCTAGCGGGGGGGCTTACGAGCAGTACTTC.

The count of this clone is one. The genes are TRBV7-3 and TRBJ1-6; D unresolved. The CDR3 runs to 13 residues. Per germline, CDR1 SGHTA and CDR2 FQGTGA. V was cut by 5 bases and J by 14 bases, with 16 bases left in between. CDR3 residues: CASSPDRVSALHF. Here the CDR3 DNA reads TGTGCCAGCAGCCCGGACCGCGTTTCGGCCCTCCACTTT.

V and J are TRBV6-1 and TRBJ1-1; no definite D call. Germline V gives CDR1 MNHNS, CDR2 SASEGT. Trimming left V 2 bases short and J 4 bases short, with 8 bases between. This CDR3 region has 13 residues. The CDR3 here is CASSETRRTEAFF. CDR3 coding DNA: TGTGCCAGCAGTGAAACCCGGCGCACTGAAGCTTTCTTT.

The chain combines TRBV11-3 with TRBJ2-2, with a weak D call TRBD1 (6 bases). Germline CDR1 reads SGHNT; CDR2 reads YENEEA. The CDR3 is 12 amino acids. V gave up 8 bases and J gave up 10 bases, with 14 bases separating them. CDR3 residues: CASGEQGEELFF. For the CDR3, the DNA is TGTGCCAGCGGAGAACAGGGTGAGGAGCTGTTTTTT.

The chain recombines TRBV6-4 with TRBJ1-6, with a tentative D call TRBD1 (5 bases). Germline V gene data show CDR1 as MRHNA and CDR2 as SNTAGT. This CDR3 has 14 residues. V gave up 8 bases and J gave up 1 base, with 9 bases separating them. CDR3 sequence reads: CASSQGSYNSPLHF. The CDR3 DNA sequence: TGTGCCAGCTCTCAGGGTTCCTATAATTCACCCCTCCACTTT.